What follows is one T cell receptor (beta chain) and its context. The entry originates in a study of blood T cell repertoires in COVID-19. CDR3 size: 15 residues. Trimming pared 1 base from V and 6 bases from J, leaving 16 bases between. In germline, CDR1 is LGHDT, CDR2 YNNKEL (reference sequence). Donors in Cohort 3 who had recovered were those with two negative PCRs, healthcare professional clearance, or resolution of their symptoms. This table comes from immunoSEQ multiplex PCR, and its TCRdb copy is limited to in-frame clones, with some not included. The sample lists hundreds of thousands of clones, around 89% seen once, with 1% to 1.3% in the top ten.

The chain couples TRBV3-1 (or the pseudogene TRBV3-2) to TRBJ2-7; perhaps TRBD2 as D (6 bases). Sequences were obtained from PBMCs or T cells enriched from blood (not recorded which). The receptor comes from a man under 40 who had recovered from COVID-19. CDR3 sequence: CASSQGGKAGLEQYF. Written as DNA, the CDR3 is TGTGCCAGCAGCCAAGGAGGAAAAGCGGGTCTCGAGCAGTACTTC.